These T cell receptor beta chains were read from a single sample in a study of shared clonotypes between healthy human individuals. Some clones are missing from TCRdb's copy, which holds only in-frame ones; the method was immunoSEQ multiplex PCR. This table has around 1,900,000 clones, around 93% appearing once. The specimen was naive CD8+ T cells from PBMCs. The source is a man aged 18-30 years in good health. Some clones in this sample may be carry-over from other donors' samples. CDR3s include the opening cysteine and the closing phenylalanine or tryptophan. A D gene is named only where the DNA matches it firmly. Expanded clones get a size class; other rows say once, few or many, or leave the size out.

v_call,j_call,clone_size,d_call,cdr3_nt,cdr3_aa
TRBV15,TRBJ2-7,.,.,TGTGCCACCAGCAGATCCTACGAGGGCGAGCAGTACTTC,CATSRSYEGEQYF
TRBV4-2,TRBJ2-3,.,.,TGTGCCAGCAGCCACCCGGGACCTGACCCCACAGATACGCAGTATTTT,CASSHPGPDPTDTQYF
TRBV2,TRBJ2-7,.,.,TGTGCCAGCAGTGCCCCAACAGGGTCCAACGAGCAGTACTTC,CASSAPTGSNEQYF
TRBV28,TRBJ1-3,.,.,TGTGCCAGCAGTTTAAGAAGGTACTCTGGAAACACCATATATTTT,CASSLRRYSGNTIYF
TRBV7-2,TRBJ2-1,.,TRBD2,TGTGCCAGCAGCTTAGCTCTGGACCGCAAACCGGGACTAGCGGGAGGGAGTAATGAGCAGTTCTTC,CASSLALDRKPGLAGGSNEQFF
TRBV7-9,TRBJ2-5,.,.,TGTGCCAGCAGCCCCCCCGGGGGGCGCGGTGAGACCCAGTACTTC,CASSPPGGRGETQYF
TRBV27,TRBJ2-2,.,.,TGTGCCACCTCGCCGCGGGGCACCGGGGAGCTGTTTTTT,CATSPRGTGELFF
TRBV15,TRBJ2-3,.,.,TGTGCCACCAGCAGAGATCTAGCTGATACGCAGTATTTT,CATSRDLADTQYF
TRBV7-8,TRBJ2-7,.,.,TGTGCCAGCAGCGGTCGCACCGGAGAGATCGGCTACGAGCAGTACTTC,CASSGRTGEIGYEQYF
TRBV7-3,TRBJ2-2,.,.,TGTGCCAGCAGCTTAATTCCCGGGTCCGGGGAGCTGTTTTTT,CASSLIPGSGELFF
TRBV4-1,TRBJ2-1,.,.,TGCGCCAGCAGCCAAGGTGACAGGAGGTACGATGAGCAGTTCTTC,CASSQGDRRYDEQFF
TRBV11-3,TRBJ2-7,.,TRBD1,TGTGCCAGCAGCCTAGGGACAGGGGGTCCCTACGAGCAGTACTTC,CASSLGTGGPYEQYF
TRBV15,TRBJ1-5,few,TRBD1,TGTGCCACCAGCAGAGATAGGAGACAGGGGACCGATAGCAATCAGCCCCAGCATTTT,CATSRDRRQGTDSNQPQHF
TRBV27,TRBJ2-2,many,.,TGTGCCAGCAGTTTCTCGCTCTCGAACACCGGGGAGCTGTTTTTT,CASSFSLSNTGELFF
TRBV28,TRBJ1-2,.,.,TGTGCCAGCAGTCCTCTCCGGGTAGGCCTGGGGAACTATGGCTACACCTTC,CASSPLRVGLGNYGYTF
TRBV5-4,TRBJ2-1,.,.,TGTGCCAGCAGCTTAGTTTCCTTTCGTGGGGAGCAGTTCTTC,CASSLVSFRGEQFF